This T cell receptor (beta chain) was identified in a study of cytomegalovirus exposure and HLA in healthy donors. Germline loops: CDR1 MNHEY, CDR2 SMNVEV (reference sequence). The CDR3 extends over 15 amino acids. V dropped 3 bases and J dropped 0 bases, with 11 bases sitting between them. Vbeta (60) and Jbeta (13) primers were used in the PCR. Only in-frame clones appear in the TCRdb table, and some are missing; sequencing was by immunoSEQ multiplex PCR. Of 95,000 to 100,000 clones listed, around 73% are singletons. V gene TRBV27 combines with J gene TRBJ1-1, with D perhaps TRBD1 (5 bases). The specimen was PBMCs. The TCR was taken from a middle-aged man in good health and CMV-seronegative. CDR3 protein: CASSFRAGLNTEAFF. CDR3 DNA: TGTGCCAGCAGTTTTCGTGCAGGGCTGAACACTGAAGCTTTCTTT.